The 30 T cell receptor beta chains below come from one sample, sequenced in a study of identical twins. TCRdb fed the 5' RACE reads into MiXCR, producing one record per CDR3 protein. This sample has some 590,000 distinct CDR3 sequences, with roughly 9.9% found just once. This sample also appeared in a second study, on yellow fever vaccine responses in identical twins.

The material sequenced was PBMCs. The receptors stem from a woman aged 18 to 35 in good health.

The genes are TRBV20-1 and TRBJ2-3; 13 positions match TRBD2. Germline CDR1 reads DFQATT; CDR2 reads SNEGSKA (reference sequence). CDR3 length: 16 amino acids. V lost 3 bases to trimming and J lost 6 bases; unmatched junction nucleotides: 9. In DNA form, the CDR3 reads TGCAGTGCTAGTGTCGGACTAGCGGGAGTGGCGGATACGCAGTATTTT. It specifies CSASVGLAGVADTQYF.

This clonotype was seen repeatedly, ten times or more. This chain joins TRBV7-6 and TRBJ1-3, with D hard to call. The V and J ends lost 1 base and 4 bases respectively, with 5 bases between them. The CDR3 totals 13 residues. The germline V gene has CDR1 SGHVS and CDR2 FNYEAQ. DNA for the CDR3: TGTGCCAGCAGCTTAGGGTCCGGAAACACCATATATTTT. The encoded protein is CASSLGSGNTIYF.

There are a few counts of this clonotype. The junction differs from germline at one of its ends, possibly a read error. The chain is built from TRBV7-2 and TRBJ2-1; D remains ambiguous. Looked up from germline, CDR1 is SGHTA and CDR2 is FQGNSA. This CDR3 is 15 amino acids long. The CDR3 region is CASRLDVRSYNEQFF. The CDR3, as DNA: TGTGCCAGCAGGTTAGATGTTCGGTCCTACAATGAGCAGTTCTTC.

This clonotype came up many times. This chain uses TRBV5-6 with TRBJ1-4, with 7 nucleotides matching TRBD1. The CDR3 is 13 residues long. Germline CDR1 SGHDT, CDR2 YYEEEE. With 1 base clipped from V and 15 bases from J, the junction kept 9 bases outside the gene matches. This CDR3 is CASSLNSRDSVFF. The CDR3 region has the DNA TGTGCCAGCAGCTTGAACTCCAGGGACAGCGTGTTTTTT.

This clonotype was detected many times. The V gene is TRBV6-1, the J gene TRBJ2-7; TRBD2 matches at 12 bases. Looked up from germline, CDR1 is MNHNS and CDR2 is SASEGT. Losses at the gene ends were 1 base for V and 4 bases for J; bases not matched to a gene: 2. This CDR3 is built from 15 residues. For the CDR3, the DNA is TGTGCCAGCAGTGAAGAGACTAGCGGGAGTTACGAGCAGTACTTC. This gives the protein CASSEETSGSYEQYF.

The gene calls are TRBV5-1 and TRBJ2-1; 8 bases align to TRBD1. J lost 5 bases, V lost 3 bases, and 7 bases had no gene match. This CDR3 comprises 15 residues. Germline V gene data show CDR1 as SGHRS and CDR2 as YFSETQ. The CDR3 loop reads CASSYRQGKDNEQFF. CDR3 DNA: TGCGCCAGCAGCTACAGACAGGGGAAGGACAATGAGCAGTTCTTC.

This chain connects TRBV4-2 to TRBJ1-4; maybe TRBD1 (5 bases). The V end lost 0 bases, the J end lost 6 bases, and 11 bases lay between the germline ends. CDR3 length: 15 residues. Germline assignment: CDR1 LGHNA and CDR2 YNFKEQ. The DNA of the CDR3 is TGTGCCAGCAGCCAAGATCCCCGGGGGGATGAAAAACTGTTTTTT. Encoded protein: CASSQDPRGDEKLFF.

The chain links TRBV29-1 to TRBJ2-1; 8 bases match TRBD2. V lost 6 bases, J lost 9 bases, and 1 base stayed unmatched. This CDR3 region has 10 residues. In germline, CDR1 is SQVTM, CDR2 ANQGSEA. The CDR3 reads CSVREVEQFF. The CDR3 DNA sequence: TGCAGCGTGCGGGAGGTTGAGCAGTTCTTC.

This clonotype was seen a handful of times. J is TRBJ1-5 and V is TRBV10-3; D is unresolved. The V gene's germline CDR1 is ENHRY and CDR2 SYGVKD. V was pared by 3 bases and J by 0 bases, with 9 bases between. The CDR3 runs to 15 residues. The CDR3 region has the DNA TGTGCCATCAGTGACGCCGCATATAGCAATCAGCCCCAGCATTTT. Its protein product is CAISDAAYSNQPQHF.

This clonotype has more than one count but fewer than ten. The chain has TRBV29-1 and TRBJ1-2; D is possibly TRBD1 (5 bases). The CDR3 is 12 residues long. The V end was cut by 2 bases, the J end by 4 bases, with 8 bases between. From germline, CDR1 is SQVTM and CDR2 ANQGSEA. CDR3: CSVESGLYGYTF. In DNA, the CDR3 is TGCAGCGTTGAATCGGGGCTCTATGGCTACACCTTC.

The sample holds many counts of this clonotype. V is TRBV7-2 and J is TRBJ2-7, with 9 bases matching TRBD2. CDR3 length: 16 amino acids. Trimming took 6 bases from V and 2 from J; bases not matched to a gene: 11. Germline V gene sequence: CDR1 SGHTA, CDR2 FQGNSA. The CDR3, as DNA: TGTGCCAGCAGGTCACCTAGCGGGAACCCTCCCTACGAGCAGTACTTC. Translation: CASRSPSGNPPYEQYF. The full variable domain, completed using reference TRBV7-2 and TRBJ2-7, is GAGVSQSPSNKVTEKGKDVELRCDPISGHTALYWYRQSLGQGLEFLIYFQGNSAPDKSGLPSDRFSAERTGGSVSTLTIQRTQQEDSAVYLCASRSPSGNPPYEQYFGPGTRLTVT.

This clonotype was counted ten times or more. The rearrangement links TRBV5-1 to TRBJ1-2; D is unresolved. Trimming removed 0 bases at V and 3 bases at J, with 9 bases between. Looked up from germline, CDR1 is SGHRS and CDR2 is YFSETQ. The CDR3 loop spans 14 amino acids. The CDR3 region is CASSLDPGDYGYTF. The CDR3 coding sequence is TGCGCCAGCAGCTTGGATCCGGGCGACTATGGCTACACCTTC.

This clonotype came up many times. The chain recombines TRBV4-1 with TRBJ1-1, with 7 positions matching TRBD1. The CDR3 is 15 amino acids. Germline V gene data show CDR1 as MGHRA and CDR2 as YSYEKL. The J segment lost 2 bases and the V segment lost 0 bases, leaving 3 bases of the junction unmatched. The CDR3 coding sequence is TGCGCCAGCAGCCAAGAGGGGACAGAAAACACTGAAGCTTTCTTT. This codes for CASSQEGTENTEAFF.

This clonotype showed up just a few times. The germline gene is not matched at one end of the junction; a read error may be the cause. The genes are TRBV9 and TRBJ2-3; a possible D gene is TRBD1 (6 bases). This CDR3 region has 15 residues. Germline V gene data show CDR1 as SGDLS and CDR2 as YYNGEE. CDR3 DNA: TGTGCCAGCACCGTACAGGGCACCCGCACAGATACGCAGTATTTT. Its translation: CASTVQGTRTDTQYF.

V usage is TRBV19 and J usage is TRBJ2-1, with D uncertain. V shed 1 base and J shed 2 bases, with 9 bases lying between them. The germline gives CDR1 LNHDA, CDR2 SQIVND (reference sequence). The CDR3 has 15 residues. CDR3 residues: CASSIVPGPYNEQFF. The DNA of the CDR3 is TGTGCCAGTAGTATAGTGCCCGGGCCCTACAATGAGCAGTTCTTC.

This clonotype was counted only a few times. In nucleotides, the CDR3 is TGTGCCAGCAGCCTTGGGACTAGCGGGGGGGCCATGCAGTTCTTC. Amino acids: CASSLGTSGGAMQFF. The gene calls are TRBV3-1 and TRBJ2-1; TRBD2 agrees at 16 bases. The V and J ends lost 4 bases and 12 bases, in that order; junction bases with no gene match: 6. The germline CDR1 and CDR2 sequences are LGHDT and YNNKEL (reference sequence). The length of the CDR3 is 15 residues.

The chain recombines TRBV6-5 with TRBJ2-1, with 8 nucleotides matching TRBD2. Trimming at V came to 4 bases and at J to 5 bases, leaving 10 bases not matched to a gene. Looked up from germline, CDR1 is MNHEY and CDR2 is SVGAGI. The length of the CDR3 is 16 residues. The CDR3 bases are TGTGCCAGCAGTTTGCCCCCGGGACTAGGGGACAATGAGCAGTTCTTC. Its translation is CASSLPPGLGDNEQFF.

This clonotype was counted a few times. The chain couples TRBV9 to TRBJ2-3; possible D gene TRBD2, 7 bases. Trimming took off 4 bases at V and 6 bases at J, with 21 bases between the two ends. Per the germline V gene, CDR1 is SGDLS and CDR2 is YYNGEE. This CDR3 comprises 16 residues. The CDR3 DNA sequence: TGTGCCAGCAGCTCCTTGGGAGGGGGGCCCCGTGATACGCAGTATTTT. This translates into CASSSLGGGPRDTQYF.

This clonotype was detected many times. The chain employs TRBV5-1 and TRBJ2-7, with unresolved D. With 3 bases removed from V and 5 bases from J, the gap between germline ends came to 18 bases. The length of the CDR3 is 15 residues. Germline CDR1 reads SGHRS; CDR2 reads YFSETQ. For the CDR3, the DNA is TGCGCCAGCAGCTCTATGCCACTTGAACGGAACGAGCAGTACTTC. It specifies CASSSMPLERNEQYF.

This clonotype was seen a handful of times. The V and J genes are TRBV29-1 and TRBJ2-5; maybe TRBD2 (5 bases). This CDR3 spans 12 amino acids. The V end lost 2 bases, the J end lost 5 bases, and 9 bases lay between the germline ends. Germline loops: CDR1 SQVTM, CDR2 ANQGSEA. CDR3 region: CSVEREEETQYF. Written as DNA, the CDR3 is TGCAGCGTTGAACGGGAAGAGGAGACCCAGTACTTC.

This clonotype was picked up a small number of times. The CDR3 DNA follows: TGTGCCTGCCGCCGGCAGGTTCGAATGGAGCAGTACTTC. Translating it yields CACRRQVRMEQYF. This chain uses TRBV30 with TRBJ2-7; no reliable D call. The germline V gene encodes CDR1 GTSNPN and CDR2 SVGIG (reference sequence). The CDR3 spans 13 residues. Trimming shortened V by 6 bases and J by 7 bases, and 19 bases separated the two germline ends.

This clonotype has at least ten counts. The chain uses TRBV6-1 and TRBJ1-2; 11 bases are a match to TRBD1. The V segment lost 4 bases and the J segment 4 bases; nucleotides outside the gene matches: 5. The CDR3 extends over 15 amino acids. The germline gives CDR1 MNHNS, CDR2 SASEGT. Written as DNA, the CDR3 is TGTGCCAGCAGTGCCGGACAGGGGGCAAGCTATGGCTACACCTTC. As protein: CASSAGQGASYGYTF.

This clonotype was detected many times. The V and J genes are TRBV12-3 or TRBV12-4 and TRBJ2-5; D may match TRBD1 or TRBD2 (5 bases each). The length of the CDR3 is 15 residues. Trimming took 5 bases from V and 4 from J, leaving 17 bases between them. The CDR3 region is CASSRGVGSTETQYF. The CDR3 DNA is TGTGCCAGCAGTAGAGGGGTAGGGAGCACAGAGACCCAGTACTTC.

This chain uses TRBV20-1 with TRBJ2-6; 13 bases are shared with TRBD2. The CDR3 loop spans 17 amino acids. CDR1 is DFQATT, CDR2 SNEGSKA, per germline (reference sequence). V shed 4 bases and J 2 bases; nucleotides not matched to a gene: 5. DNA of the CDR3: TGCAGTGCTACCGGACTAGCGGGAGTGGCTGGGGCCAACGTCCTGACTTTC. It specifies CSATGLAGVAGANVLTF.

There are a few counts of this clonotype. DNA of the CDR3: TGTGCCAGCAGCCGGACATCGACCTACGAGCAGTACTTC. Encoded protein: CASSRTSTYEQYF. The genes are TRBV11-2 and TRBJ2-7, with D maybe TRBD1 (5 bases). CDR1 is SGHAT, CDR2 FQNNGV, per germline. V was pared by 5 bases and J by 2 bases, with 10 bases between. There are 13 residues in the CDR3.

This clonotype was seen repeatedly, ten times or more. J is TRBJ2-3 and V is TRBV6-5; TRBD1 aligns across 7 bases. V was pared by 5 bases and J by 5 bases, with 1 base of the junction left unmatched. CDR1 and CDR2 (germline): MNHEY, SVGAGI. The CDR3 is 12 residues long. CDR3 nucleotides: TGTGCCAGCAGTCAGGGGGTAGATACGCAGTATTTT. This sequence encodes CASSQGVDTQYF.

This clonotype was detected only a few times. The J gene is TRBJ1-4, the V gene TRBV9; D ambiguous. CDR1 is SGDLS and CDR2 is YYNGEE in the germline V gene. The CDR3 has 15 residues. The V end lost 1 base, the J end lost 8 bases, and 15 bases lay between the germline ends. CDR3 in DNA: TGTGCCAGCAGCGTACACTCCGGACCTACAGAAAAACTGTTTTTT. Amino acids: CASSVHSGPTEKLFF.

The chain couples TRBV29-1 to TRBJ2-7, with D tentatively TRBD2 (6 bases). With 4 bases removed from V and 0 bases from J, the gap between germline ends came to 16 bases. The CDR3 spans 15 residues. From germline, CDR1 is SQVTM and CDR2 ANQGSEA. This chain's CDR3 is CSVGHPTGSSYEQYF. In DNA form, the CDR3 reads TGCAGCGTTGGTCACCCTACCGGGAGCTCCTACGAGCAGTACTTC.

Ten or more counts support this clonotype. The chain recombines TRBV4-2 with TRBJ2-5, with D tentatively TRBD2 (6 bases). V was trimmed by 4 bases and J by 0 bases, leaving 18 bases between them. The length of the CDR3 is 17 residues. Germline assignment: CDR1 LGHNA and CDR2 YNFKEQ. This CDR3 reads CASSRSTGTSNQETQYF. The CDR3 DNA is TGTGCCAGCAGCCGATCTACCGGGACTTCCAACCAAGAGACCCAGTACTTC.

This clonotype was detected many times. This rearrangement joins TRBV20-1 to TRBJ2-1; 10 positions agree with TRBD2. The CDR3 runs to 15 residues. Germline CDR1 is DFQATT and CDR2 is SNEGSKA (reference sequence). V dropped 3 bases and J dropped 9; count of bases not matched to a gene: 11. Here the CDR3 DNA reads TGCAGTGCTAGCTATCGCGGGACTAGCGTTGGTGAGCAGTTCTTC. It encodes CSASYRGTSVGEQFF.